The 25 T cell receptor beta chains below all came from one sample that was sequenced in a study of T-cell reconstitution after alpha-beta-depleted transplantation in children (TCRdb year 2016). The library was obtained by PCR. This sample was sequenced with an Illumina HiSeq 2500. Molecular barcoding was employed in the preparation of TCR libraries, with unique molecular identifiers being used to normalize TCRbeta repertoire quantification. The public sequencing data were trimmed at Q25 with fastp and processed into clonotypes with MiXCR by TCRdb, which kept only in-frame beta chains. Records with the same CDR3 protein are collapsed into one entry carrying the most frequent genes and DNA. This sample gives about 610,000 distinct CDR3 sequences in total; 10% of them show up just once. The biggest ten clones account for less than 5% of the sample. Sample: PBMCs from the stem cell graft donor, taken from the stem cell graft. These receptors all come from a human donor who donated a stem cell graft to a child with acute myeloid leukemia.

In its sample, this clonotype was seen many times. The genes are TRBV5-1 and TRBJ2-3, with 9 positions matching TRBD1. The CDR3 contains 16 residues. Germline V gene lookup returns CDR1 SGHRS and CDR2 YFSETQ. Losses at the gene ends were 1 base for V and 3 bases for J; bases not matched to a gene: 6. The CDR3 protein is CASSLSGQGLTDTQYF. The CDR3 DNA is TGCGCCAGCAGCTTGTCGGGACAGGGCCTTACAGATACGCAGTATTTT.

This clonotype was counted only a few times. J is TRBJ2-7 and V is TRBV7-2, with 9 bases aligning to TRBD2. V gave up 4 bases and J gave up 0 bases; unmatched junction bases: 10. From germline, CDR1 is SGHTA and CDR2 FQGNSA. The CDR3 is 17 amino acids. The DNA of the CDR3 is TGTGCCAGCAGCTCCAGCGGGAGGAATAGGGGCTCCTACGAGCAGTACTTC. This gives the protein CASSSSGRNRGSYEQYF.

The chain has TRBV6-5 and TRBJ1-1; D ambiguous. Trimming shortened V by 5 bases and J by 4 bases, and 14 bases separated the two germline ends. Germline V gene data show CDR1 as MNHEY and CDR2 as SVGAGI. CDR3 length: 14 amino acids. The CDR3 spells CASSPRAGPTEAFF. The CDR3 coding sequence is TGTGCCAGCAGTCCTCGGGCCGGGCCCACTGAAGCTTTCTTT.

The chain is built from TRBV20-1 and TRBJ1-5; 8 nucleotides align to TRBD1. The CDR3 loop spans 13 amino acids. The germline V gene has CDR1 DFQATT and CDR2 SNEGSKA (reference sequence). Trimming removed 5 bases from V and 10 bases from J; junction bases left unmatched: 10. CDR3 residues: CSARDRSHEPQHF. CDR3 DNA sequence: TGCAGTGCTCGGGACAGGTCACACGAACCCCAGCATTTT.

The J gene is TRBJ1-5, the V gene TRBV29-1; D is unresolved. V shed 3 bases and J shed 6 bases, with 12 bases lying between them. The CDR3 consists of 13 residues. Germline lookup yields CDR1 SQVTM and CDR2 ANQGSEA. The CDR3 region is CSVDRGVGQPQHF. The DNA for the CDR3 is TGCAGCGTTGACCGCGGGGTGGGTCAGCCCCAGCATTTT. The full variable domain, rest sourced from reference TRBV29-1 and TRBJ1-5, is SAVISQKPSRDICQRGTSLTIQCQVDSQVTMMFWYRQQPGQSLTLIATANQGSEATYESGFVIDKFPISRPNLTFSTLTVSNMSPEDSSIYLCSVDRGVGQPQHFGDGTRLSIL.

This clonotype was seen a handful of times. The CDR3 sequence is CSARDGDRGAYSGNTIYF. The CDR3 nucleotides read TGCAGTGCTAGAGATGGGGACAGGGGGGCCTACTCTGGAAACACCATATATTTT. The V call is TRBV20-1, the J call TRBJ1-3; TRBD1 agrees at 11 bases. Trimming at V came to 0 bases and at J to 0 bases, leaving 7 bases not matched to a gene. The CDR3 has 18 amino acids. Germline lookup yields CDR1 DFQATT and CDR2 SNEGSKA (reference sequence).

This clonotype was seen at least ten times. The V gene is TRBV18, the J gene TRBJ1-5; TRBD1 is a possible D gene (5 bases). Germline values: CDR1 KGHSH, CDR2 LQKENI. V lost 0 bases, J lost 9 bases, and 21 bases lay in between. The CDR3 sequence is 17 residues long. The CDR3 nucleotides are TGTGCCAGCTCACCACCGGAGGGGCACCATAGCAATGGGCCCCAGCATTTT. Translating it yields CASSPPEGHHSNGPQHF.

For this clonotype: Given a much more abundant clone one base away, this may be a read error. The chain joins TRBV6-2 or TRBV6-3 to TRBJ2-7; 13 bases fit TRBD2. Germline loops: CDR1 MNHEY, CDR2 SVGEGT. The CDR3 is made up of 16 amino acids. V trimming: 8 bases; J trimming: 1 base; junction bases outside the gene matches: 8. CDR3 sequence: CASSCTSGRASYEQYF. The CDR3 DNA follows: TGTGCCAGCTCCTGCACTAGCGGGAGGGCATCCTACGAGCAGTACTTC.

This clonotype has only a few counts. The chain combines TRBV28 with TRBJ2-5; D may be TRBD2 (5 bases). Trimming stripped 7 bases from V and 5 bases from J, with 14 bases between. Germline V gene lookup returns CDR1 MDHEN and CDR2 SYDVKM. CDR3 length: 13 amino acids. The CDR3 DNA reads TGTGCCAGCACCGAGACTATCAGGGAGACCCAGTACTTC. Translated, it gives CASTETIRETQYF.

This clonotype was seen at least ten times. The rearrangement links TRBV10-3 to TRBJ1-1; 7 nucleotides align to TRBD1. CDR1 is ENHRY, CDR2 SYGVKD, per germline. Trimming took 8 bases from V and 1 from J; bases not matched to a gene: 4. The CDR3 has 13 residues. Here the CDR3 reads CAIWGQSNTEAFF. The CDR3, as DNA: TGTGCCATCTGGGGACAGTCGAACACTGAAGCTTTCTTT.

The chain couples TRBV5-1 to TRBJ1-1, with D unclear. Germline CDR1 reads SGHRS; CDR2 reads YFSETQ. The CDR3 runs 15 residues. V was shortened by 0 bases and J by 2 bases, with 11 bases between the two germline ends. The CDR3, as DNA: TGCGCCAGCAGCTTGGAAGTGACAAAAAACACTGAAGCTTTCTTT. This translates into CASSLEVTKNTEAFF.

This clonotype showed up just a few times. The CDR3 reads CNISSPKETQYF. The CDR3 nucleotides are TGCAATATCTCGTCCCCCAAAGAGACCCAGTACTTC. The chain combines TRBV29-1 with TRBJ2-5; D gene uncertain. This CDR3 is built from 12 residues. CDR1 and CDR2 (germline): SQVTM, ANQGSEA.

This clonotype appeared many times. Written as DNA, the CDR3 is TGTGCCAGCAGCTTGAGGGGGCGGGATGAGCAGTTCTTC. Protein: CASSLRGRDEQFF. This chain uses TRBV7-6 with TRBJ2-1; 7 nucleotides match TRBD1. With 3 bases clipped from V and 8 bases from J, the junction kept 4 bases outside the gene matches. The CDR3 is made up of 13 amino acids. Germline V gene sequence: CDR1 SGHVS, CDR2 FNYEAQ.

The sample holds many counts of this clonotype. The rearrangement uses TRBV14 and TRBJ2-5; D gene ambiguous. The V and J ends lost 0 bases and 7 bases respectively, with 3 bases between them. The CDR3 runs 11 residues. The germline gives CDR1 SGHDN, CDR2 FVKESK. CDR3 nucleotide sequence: TGTGCCAGCAGCCAAGATCGGACCCAGTACTTC. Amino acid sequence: CASSQDRTQYF.

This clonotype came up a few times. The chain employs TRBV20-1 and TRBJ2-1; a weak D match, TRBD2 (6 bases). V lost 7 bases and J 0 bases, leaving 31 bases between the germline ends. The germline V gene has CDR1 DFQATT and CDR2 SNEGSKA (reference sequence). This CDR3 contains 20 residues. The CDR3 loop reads CSVIIGWGGTLPDSYNEQFF. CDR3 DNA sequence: TGCAGTGTCATAATCGGGTGGGGCGGGACGCTCCCAGACTCCTACAATGAGCAGTTCTTC.

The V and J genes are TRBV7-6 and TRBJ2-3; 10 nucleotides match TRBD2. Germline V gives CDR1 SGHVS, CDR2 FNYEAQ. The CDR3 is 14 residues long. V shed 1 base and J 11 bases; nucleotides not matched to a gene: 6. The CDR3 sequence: CASSLEIAGGRQYF. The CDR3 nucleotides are TGTGCCAGCAGCTTAGAGATAGCGGGAGGACGGCAGTATTTT.

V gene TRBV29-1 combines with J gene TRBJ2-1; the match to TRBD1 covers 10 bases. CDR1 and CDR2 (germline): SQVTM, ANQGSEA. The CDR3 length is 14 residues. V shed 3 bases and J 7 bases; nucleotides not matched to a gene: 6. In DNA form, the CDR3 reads TGCAGCGTTGACATCGGACAGGGGGGGAATGAGCAGTTCTTC. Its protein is CSVDIGQGGNEQFF.

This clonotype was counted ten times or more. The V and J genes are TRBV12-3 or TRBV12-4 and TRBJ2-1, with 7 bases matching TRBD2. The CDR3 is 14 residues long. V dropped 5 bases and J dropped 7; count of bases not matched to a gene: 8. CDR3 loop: CASSIGLGGNEQFF. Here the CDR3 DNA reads TGTGCCAGCAGTATAGGACTAGGCGGGAATGAGCAGTTCTTC.

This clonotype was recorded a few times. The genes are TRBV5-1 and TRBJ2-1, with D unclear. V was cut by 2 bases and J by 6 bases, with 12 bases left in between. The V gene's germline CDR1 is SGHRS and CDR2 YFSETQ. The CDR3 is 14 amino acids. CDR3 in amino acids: CASSFGQLGNEQFF. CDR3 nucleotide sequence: TGCGCCAGCAGCTTTGGGCAGCTTGGCAATGAGCAGTTCTTC.

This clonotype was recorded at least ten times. CDR3 residues: CASSLDRLAYEQYF. Here the CDR3 DNA reads TGCGCCAGCAGCTTGGACAGGTTAGCCTACGAGCAGTACTTC. The rearrangement links TRBV5-1 to TRBJ2-7; D is perhaps TRBD1 (5 bases). This CDR3 has 14 residues. Germline CDR1 is SGHRS and CDR2 is YFSETQ. The V and J ends lost 0 bases and 2 bases respectively, with 9 bases between them.

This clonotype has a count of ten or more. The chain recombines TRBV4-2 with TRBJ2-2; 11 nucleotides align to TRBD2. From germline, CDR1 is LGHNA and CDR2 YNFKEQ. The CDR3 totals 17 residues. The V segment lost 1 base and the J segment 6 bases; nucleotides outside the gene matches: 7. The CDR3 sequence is CASSQGEGTSGAGELFF. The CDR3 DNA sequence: TGTGCCAGCAGCCAAGGGGAAGGGACTAGCGGCGCCGGGGAGCTGTTTTTT.

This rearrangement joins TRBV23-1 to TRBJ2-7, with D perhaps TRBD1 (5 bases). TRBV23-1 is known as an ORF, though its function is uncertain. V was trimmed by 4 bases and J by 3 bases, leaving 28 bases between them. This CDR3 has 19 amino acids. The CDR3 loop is CASSPQRGNTHPWHYEQYF. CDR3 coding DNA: TGCGCCAGCAGTCCCCAAAGGGGTAATACCCATCCTTGGCACTACGAGCAGTACTTC.

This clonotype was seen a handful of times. The CDR3 DNA follows: TGCAGTGCTAGAGTTGAGGATACGCAGTATTTT. Translation gives CSARVEDTQYF. V and J are TRBV20-1 and TRBJ2-3, with D unclear. V was shortened by 1 base and J by 6 bases, with 5 bases between the two germline ends. This CDR3 has 11 amino acids. Germline V CDR1 and CDR2: DFQATT, SNEGSKA (reference sequence).

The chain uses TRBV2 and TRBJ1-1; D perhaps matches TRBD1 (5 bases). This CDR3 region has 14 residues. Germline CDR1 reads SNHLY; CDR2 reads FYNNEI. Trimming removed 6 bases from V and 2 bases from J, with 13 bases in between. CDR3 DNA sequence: TGTGCCAGCAGGAACTCGGGGGTTAACACTGAAGCTTTCTTT. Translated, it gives CASRNSGVNTEAFF.

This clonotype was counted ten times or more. CDR3 protein: CASSSGLFGNTIYF. The CDR3 DNA sequence: TGTGCCAGCAGTTCCGGGCTGTTTGGAAACACCATATATTTT. The rearrangement joins TRBV12-3 or TRBV12-4 to TRBJ1-3, with D unclear. CDR3 length: 14 residues. Trimming cost V 4 bases and J 3 bases, with 10 bases left between them.